This entry describes one TCR beta chain. This sample was included in a study of blood T cell repertoires in COVID-19. Study-level background: From the United States, Italy and Spain came samples of acute and convalescent COVID-19. PBMCs, B-cell-depleted T cells, or T cells provided the cDNA or gDNA that made up the material.

As handled by the study authors: Estimated nucleated cell counts came from reference gene primer amplification. Clones were sequenced by immunoSEQ multiplex PCR, and TCRdb holds only the in-frame ones, with some missing. D and trimming were read from the DNA, whereas the V and J calls and clone size are those reported in that table. In the table there are roughly 100,000 clones, under 90% of which are singletons. This TCR came from a woman aged 55 to 70 with acute or convalescent COVID-19. Sequencing input: peripheral blood.

CDR3 sequence reads: CASSIGRGALEYF. The CDR3 DNA is TGTGCCAGTAGTATAGGGCGGGGGGCGTTGGAGTACTTC. The chain carries TRBV19 and TRBJ2-7, with 8 bases matching TRBD2. Germline V gene data show CDR1 as LNHDA and CDR2 as SQIVND (reference sequence). The J segment lost 11 bases and the V segment lost 1 base, leaving 7 bases of the junction unmatched. There are 13 residues in the CDR3.